This entry describes one TCR beta chain. Antigen specificity is unknown. This sample is drawn from a study of T cell responses to AZD1222 COVID-19 vaccine. TCRdb's table, derived via immunoSEQ multiplex PCR, lists solely in-frame clones and lacks some. The sample comprises 120,000 to 150,000 clones, almost 90% of which are singletons, and around 3% rests with the top ten. There are 14 residues in the CDR3. Per the germline V gene, CDR1 is MNHEY and CDR2 is SVGEGT. V lost 7 bases to trimming and J lost 3 bases, with 15 bases between them. Study-wide results and limits: Two AZD1222 administrations were followed by greater Spike-specific TCR breadth and depth. Nearly half of spike-specific TCRs reportedly target variant regions that are unmutated in the B.1.351 and B.1.1.7 variants. The donors showed a predominance of white British ancestry and of females, with possible underestimation of clonal diversity. Repertoire sampling occurred only after the peak T cell response.

The sequence was collected from an adult in good health. The material sequenced was peripheral blood, taken on day 0 of AZD1222 vaccination. The genes are TRBV6-2 or TRBV6-3 and TRBJ1-1; D remains ambiguous. The CDR3 is CASIPDGRYTEAFF. CDR3 DNA sequence: TGTGCCAGCATCCCGGATGGCAGATACACTGAAGCTTTCTTT.